These T cell receptor beta chains were read from a single sample in a study of blood T cells in healthy people across ages. TCRdb ran MiXCR on the 5' RACE reads and lists one entry per CDR3 protein. This table has about 810,000 distinct CDR3 sequences, under 40% appearing once. Source material: blood. The source of these receptors is a man between 18 and 29 years old in good health. Both conserved end residues are part of each CDR3. The D gene is left open where the match is weak. Size values are once, few and many counts, or a class for expanded clones, and some rows have none.

abundance	v_gene	d_gene	j_gene	CDR3aa	CDR3nt
-	TRBV20-1	TRBD1	TRBJ2-6	CSVSSTGASSSGANVLTF	TGCAGTGTCTCATCGACAGGGGCGTCGTCCTCTGGGGCCAACGTCCTGACTTTC
-	TRBV7-9	-	TRBJ1-1	CASSFGVYEAFF	TGTGCCAGCAGCTTCGGGGTTTATGAAGCTTTCTTT
few	TRBV12-3/TRBV12-4	-	TRBJ1-2	CASSRVGRPYGYTF	TGTGCCAGCAGCAGGGTAGGGCGACCCTATGGCTACACCTTC
-	TRBV25-1	-	TRBJ2-1	CASSETRGQETQFF	TGTGCCAGCAGTGAAACCAGGGGACAAGAGACCCAGTTCTTC
-	TRBV7-2	TRBD1	TRBJ2-2	CASGGQGITGELFF	TGTGCCAGCGGAGGACAGGGGATCACCGGGGAGCTGTTTTTT
-	TRBV27	-	TRBJ1-1	CASSEFQGPTEAFF	TGTGCCAGCAGCGAATTTCAGGGCCCGACGGAAGCTTTCTTT
-	TRBV30	-	TRBJ2-5	CAWETTGRETQYF	TGTGCCTGGGAAACCACAGGGCGGGAGACCCAGTACTTC
few	TRBV20-1	-	TRBJ2-7	CSARNAQGTSYEQYF	TGCAGTGCTAGGAATGCGCAGGGGACATCCTACGAGCAGTACTTC
-	TRBV20-1	-	TRBJ2-1	CSARAGIAFDEQFF	TGCAGTGCTAGAGCGGGGATAGCATTTGATGAGCAGTTCTTC
-	TRBV4-1	-	TRBJ2-1	CASSQTGLFDEQFF	TGCGCCAGCAGCCAGACGGGACTTTTTGATGAGCAGTTCTTC